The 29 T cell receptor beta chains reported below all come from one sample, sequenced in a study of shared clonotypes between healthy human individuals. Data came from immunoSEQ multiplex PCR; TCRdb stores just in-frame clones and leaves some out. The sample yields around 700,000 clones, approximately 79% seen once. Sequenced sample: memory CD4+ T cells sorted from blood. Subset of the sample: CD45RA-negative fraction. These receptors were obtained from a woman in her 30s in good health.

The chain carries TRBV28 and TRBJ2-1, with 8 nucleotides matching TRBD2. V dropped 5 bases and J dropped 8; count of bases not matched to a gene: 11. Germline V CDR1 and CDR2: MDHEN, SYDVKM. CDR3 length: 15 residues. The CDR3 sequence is CASSPGRAPFDEQFF. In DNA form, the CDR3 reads TGTGCCAGCAGTCCCGGGAGGGCCCCTTTCGATGAGCAGTTCTTC.

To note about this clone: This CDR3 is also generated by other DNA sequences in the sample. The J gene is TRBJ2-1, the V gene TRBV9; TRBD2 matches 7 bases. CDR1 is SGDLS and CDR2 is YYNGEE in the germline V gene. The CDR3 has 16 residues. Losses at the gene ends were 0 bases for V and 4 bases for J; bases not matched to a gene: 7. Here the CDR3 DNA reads TGTGCCAGCAGCGTAGGGGGCAGCGGGATTTACAATGAGCAGTTCTTC. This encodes CASSVGGSGIYNEQFF. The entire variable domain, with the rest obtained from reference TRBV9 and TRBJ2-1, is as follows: DSGVTQTPKHLITATGQRVTLRCSPRSGDLSVYWYQQSLDQGLQFLIQYYNGEERAKGNILERFSAQQFPDLHSELNLSSLELGDSALYFCASSVGGSGIYNEQFFGPGTRLTVL.

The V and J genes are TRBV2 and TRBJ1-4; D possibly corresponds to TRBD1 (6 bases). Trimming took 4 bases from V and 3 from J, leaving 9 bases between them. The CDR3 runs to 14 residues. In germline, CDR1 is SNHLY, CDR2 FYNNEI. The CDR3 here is CASSAGDSNEKLFF. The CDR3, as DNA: TGTGCCAGCAGTGCAGGGGATTCTAATGAAAAACTGTTTTTT.

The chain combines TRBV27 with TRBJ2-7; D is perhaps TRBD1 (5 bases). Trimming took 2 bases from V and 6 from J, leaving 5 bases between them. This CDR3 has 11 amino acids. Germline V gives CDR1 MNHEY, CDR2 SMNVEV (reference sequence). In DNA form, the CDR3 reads TGTGCCAGCAGTTTAAGGGGCGAGCAGTACTTC. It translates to CASSLRGEQYF.

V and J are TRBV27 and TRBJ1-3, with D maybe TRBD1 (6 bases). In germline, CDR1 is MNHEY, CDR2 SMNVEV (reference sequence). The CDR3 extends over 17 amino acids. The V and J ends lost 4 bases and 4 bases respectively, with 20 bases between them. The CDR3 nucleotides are TGTGCCAGCAGTTCGACACGTCAGGGGTTCGGAGGAAACACCATATATTTT. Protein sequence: CASSSTRQGFGGNTIYF.

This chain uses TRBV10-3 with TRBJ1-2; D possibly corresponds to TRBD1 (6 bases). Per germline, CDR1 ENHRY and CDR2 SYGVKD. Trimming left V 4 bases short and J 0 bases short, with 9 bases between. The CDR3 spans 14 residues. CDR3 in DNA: TGTGCCATCAGTGGGACAGACCCTAACTATGGCTACACCTTC. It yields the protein CAISGTDPNYGYTF.

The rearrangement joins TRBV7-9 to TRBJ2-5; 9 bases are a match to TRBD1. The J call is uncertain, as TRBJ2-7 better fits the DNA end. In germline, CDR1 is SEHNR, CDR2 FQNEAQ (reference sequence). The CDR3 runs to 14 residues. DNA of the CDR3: TGTGCCAGCAGCTTTGGACAGGGGACCTACGAGCAGTACTTC. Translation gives CASSFGQGTYEQYF.

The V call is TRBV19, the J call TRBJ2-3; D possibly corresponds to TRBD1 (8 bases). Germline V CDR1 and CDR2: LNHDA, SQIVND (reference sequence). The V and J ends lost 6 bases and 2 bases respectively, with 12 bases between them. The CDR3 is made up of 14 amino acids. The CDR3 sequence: CASRDRDYTDTQYF. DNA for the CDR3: TGTGCCAGTAGGGACAGGGACTACACAGATACGCAGTATTTT.

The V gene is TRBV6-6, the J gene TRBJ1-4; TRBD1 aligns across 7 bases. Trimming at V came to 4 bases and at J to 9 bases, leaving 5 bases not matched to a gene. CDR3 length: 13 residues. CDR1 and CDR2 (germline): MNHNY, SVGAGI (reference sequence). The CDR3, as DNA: TGTGCCAGCAGTTCCGGGACAGCCCAAAAACTGTTTTTT. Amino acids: CASSSGTAQKLFF.

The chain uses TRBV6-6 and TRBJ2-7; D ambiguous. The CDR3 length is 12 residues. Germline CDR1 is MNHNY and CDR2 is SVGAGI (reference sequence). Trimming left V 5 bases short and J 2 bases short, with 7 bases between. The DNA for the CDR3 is TGTGCCAGCAGTCCCCCTACCTACGAGCAGTACTTC. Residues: CASSPPTYEQYF.

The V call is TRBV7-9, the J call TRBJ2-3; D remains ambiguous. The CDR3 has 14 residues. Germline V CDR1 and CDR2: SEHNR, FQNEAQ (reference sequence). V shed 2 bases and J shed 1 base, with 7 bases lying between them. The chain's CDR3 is CASSLIAGTDTQYF. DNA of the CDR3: TGTGCCAGCAGCTTAATCGCTGGCACAGATACGCAGTATTTT.

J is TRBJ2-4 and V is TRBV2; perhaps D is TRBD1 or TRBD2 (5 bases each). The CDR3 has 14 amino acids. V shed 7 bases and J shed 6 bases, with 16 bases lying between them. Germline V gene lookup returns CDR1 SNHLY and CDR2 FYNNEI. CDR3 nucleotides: TGTGCCAGCACCCCCCAGGGACCCTCAAACATTCAGTACTTC. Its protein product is CASTPQGPSNIQYF.

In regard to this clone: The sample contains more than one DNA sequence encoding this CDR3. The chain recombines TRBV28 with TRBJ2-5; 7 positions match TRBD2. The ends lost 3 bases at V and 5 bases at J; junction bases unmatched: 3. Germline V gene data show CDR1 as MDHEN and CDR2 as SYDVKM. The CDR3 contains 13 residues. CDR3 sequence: CASSFGGRETQYF. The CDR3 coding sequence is TGTGCCAGCAGTTTCGGGGGGAGGGAGACCCAGTACTTC.

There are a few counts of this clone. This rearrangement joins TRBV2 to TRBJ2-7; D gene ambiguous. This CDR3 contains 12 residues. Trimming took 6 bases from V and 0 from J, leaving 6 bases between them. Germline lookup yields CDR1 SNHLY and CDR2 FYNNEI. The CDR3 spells CASSRTSYEQYF. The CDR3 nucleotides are TGTGCCAGCAGCAGGACCTCCTACGAGCAGTACTTC. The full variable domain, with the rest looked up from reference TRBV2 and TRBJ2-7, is EPEVTQTPSHQVTQMGQEVILRCVPISNHLYFYWYRQILGQKVEFLVSFYNNEISEKSEIFDDQFSVERPDGSNFTLKIRSTKLEDSAMYFCASSRTSYEQYFGPGTRLTVT.

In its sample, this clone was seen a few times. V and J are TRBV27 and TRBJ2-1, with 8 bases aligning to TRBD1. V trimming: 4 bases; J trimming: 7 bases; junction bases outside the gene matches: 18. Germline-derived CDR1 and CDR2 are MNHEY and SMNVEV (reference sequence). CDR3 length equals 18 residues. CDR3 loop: CASSSNLYQGAQVNEQFF. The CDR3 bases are TGTGCCAGCAGTTCCAACCTCTACCAGGGGGCGCAGGTGAATGAGCAGTTCTTC.

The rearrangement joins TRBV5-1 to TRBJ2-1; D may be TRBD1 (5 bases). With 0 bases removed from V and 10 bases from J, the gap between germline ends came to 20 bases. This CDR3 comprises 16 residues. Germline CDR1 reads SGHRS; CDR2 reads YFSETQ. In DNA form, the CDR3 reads TGCGCCAGCAGCTTGGCTGGGTGGGCAGACCAGGGAGAGCAGTTCTTC. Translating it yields CASSLAGWADQGEQFF.

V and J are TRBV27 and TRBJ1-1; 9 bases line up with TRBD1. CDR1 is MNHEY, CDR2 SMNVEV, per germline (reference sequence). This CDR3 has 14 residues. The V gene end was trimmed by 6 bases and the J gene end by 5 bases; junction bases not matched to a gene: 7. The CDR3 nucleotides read TGTGCCAGCAGCCACAGGGGGCGTCGGACTGAAGCTTTCTTT. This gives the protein CASSHRGRRTEAFF.

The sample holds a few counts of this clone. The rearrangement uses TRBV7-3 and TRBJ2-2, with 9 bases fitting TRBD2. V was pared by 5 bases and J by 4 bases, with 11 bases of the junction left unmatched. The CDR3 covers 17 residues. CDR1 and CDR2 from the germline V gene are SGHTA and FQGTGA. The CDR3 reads CASSQLVAGATTGELFF. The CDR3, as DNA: TGTGCCAGCAGCCAACTGGTAGCGGGAGCGACCACCGGGGAGCTGTTTTTT.

The CDR3 nucleotides read TGTGCCAGCTCACCGGACGGGGGGCTCTACGAGCAGTACTTC. Amino acid sequence: CASSPDGGLYEQYF. The V and J genes are TRBV18 and TRBJ2-7; D is possibly TRBD2 (7 bases). CDR3 length equals 14 residues. V lost 3 bases and J 3 bases, leaving 12 bases between the germline ends. The germline CDR1 and CDR2 sequences are KGHSH and LQKENI.

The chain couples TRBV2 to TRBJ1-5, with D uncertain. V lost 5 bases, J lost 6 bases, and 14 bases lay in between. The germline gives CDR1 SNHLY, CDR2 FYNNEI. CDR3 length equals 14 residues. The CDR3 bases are TGTGCCAGCAGTTCCGGACCAGGCGGTCAGCCCCAGCATTTT. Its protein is CASSSGPGGQPQHF.

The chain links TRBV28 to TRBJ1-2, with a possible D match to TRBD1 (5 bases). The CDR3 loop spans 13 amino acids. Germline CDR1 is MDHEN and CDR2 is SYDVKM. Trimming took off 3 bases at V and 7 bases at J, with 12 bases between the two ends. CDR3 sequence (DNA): TGTGCCAGCAGTTTGTTCCGGGACGGTGGCTACACCTTC. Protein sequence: CASSLFRDGGYTF.

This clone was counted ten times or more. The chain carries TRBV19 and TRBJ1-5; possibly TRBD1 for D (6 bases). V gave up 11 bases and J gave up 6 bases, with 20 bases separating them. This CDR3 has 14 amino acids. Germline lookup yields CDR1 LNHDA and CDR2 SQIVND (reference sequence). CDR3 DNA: TGTGCCTCGCAGGGGAATCTCGGGGGTCAGCCCCAGCATTTT. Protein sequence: CASQGNLGGQPQHF.

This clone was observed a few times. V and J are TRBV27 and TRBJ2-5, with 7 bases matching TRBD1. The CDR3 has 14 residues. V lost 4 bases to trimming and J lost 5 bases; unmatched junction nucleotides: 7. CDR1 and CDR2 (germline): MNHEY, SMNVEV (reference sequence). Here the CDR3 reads CASSSDRVRETQYF. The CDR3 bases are TGTGCCAGCAGTTCCGACAGGGTCCGGGAGACCCAGTACTTC.

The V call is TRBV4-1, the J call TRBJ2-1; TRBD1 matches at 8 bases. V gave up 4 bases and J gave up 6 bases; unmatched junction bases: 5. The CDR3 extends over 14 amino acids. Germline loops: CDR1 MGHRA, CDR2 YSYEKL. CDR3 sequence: CASSPRQGINEQFF. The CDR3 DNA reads TGCGCCAGCAGCCCCCGACAGGGGATCAATGAGCAGTTCTTC.

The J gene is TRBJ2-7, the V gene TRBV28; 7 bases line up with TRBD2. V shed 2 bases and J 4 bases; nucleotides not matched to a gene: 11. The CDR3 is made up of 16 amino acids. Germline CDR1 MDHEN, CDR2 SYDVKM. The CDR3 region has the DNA TGTGCCAGCAGTTTACCCGGGACTACTGGGGTTTACGAGCAGTACTTC. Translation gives CASSLPGTTGVYEQYF.

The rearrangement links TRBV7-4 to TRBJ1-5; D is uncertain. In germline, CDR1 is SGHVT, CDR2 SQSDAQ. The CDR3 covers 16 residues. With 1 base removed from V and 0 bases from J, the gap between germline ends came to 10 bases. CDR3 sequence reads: CASSLVRRYSNQPQHF. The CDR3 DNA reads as TGTGCCAGCAGCTTAGTTAGGAGGTATAGCAATCAGCCCCAGCATTTT.

The CDR3 spells CASSPSGGGEQFF. The CDR3 DNA is TGTGCCAGTAGCCCTTCGGGGGGAGGTGAGCAGTTCTTC. The rearrangement joins TRBV19 to TRBJ2-1; 7 nucleotides agree with TRBD2. This CDR3 is 13 amino acids long. With V trimmed by 6 bases and J by 9 bases, 8 bases remained unmatched. CDR1 and CDR2 from the germline V gene are LNHDA and SQIVND (reference sequence).

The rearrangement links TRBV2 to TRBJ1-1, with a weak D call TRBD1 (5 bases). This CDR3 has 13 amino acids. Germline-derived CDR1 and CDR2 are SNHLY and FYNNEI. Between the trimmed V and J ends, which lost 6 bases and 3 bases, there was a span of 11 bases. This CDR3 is CASRRGIHTEAFF. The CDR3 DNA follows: TGTGCCAGCAGAAGGGGCATCCACACTGAAGCTTTCTTT.

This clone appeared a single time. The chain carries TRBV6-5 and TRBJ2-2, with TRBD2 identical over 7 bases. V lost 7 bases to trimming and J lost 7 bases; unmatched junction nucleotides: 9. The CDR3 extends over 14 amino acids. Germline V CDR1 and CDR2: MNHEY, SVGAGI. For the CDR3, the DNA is TGTGCCAGCACTCCATCCGGGGACTACGGGGAGCTGTTTTTT. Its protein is CASTPSGDYGELFF.